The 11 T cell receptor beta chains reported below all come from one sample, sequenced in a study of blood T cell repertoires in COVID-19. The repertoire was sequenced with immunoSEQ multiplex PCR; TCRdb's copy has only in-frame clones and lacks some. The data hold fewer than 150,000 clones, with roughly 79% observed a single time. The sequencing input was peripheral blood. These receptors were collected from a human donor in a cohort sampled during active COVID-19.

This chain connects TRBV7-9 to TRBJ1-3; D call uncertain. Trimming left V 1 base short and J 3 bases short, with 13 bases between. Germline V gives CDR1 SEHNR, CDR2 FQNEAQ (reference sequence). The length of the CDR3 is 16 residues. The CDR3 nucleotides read TGTGCCAGCAGCTTAGGGGCCTCCCTCCATGGAAACACCATATATTTT. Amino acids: CASSLGASLHGNTIYF.

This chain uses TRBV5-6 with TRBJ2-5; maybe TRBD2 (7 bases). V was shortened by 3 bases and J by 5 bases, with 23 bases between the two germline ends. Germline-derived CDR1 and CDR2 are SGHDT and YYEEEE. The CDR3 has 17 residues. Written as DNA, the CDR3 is TGTGCCAGCAGCTCAAACCCGACGGGGGGCGGTTTGGAGACCCAGTACTTC. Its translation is CASSSNPTGGGLETQYF.

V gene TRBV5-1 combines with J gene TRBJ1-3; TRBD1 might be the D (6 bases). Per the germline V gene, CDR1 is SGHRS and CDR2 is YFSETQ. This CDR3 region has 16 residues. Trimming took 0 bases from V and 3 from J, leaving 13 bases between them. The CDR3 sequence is CASSLAGQLGGNTIYF. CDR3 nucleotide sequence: TGCGCCAGCAGCTTGGCCGGACAGCTAGGTGGAAACACCATATATTTT. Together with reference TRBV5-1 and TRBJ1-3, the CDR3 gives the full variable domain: KAGVTQTPRYLIKTRGQQVTLSCSPISGHRSVSWYQQTPGQGLQFLFEYFSETQRNKGNFPGRFSGRQFSNSRSEMNVSTLELGDSALYLCASSLAGQLGGNTIYFGEGSWLTVV.

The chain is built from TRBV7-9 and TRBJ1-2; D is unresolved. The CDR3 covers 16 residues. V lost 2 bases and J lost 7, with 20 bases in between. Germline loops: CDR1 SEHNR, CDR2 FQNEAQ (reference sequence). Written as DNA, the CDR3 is TGTGCCAGCAGCTTAAATACTTTAGTCATAGCTTCTGGCTACACCTTC. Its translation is CASSLNTLVIASGYTF.

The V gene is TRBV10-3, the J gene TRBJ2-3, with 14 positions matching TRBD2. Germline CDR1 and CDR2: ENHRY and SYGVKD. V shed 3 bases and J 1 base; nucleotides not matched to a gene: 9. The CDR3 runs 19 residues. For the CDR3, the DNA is TGTGCCATCAGTGACCCAGGACTAGCGGGGGGTCGGGGCACAGATACGCAGTATTTT. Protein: CAISDPGLAGGRGTDTQYF.

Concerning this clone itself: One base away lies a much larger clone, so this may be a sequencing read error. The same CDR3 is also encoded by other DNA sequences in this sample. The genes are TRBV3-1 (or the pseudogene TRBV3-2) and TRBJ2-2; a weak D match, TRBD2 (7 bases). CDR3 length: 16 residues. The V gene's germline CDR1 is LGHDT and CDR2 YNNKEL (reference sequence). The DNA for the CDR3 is TGCCCCCCCAGCCACGGGGGCGGGGGAAGTACCGGGGAGCTGTTTTTT. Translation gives CPPSHGGGGSTGELFF.

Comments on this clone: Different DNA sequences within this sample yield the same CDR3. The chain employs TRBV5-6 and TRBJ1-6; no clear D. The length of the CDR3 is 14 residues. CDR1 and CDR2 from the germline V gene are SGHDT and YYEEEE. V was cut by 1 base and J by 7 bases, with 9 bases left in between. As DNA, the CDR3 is TGTGCCAGCAGCTTGAGTCGAGGAAATTCACCCCTCCACTTT. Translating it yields CASSLSRGNSPLHF.

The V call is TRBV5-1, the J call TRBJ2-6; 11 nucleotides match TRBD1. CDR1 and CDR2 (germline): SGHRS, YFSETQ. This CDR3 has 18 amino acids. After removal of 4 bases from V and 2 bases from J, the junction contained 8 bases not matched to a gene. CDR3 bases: TGCGCCAGCAGCCCAGGACAGGGGGCGCGAACTGGGGCCAACGTCCTGACTTTC. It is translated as CASSPGQGARTGANVLTF.

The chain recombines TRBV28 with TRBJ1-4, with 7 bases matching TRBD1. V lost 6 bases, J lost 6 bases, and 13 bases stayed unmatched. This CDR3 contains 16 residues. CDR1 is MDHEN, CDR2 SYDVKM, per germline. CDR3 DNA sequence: TGTGCCAGCAGATCCAATATGCCAGGGGGAGATGAAAAACTGTTTTTT. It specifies CASRSNMPGGDEKLFF.

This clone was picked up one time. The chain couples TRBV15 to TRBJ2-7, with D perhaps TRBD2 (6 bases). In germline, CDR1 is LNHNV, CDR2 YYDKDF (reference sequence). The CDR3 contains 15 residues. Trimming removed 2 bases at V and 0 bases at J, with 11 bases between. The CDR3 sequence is CATSRRETASYEQYF. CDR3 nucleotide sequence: TGTGCCACCAGCAGACGGGAGACAGCCTCCTACGAGCAGTACTTC.

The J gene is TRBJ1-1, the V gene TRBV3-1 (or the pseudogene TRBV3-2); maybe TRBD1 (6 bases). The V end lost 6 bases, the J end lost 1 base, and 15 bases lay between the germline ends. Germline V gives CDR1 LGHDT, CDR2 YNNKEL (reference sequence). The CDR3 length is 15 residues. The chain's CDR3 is CASRPLQGRNTEAFF. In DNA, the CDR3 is TGTGCCAGCAGGCCGCTACAGGGAAGGAACACTGAAGCTTTCTTT.